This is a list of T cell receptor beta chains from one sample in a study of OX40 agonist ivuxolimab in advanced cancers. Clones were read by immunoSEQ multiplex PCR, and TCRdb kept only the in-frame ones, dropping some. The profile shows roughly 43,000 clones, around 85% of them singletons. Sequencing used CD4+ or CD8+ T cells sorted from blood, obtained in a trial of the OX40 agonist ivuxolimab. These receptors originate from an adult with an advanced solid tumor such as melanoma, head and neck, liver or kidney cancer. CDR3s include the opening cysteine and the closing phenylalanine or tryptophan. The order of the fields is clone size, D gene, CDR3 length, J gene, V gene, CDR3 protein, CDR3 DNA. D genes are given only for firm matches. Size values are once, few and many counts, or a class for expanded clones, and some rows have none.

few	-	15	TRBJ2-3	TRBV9	CASGPGTRSTDTQYF	TGTGCCAGCGGGCCCGGGACACGAAGCACAGATACGCAGTATTTT
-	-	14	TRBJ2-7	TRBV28	CASSVGPPSYEQYF	TGTGCCAGCAGTGTGGGACCCCCGTCCTACGAGCAGTACTTC
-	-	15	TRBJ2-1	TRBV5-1	CASSLDPGVKVEQFF	TGCGCCAGCAGCTTGGACCCGGGAGTAAAGGTTGAGCAGTTCTTC
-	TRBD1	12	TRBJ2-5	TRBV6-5	CASGDSQETQYF	TGTGCCAGCGGGGACAGCCAAGAGACCCAGTACTTC
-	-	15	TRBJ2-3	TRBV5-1	CASSLAGRGADTQYF	TGCGCCAGCAGCCTGGCCGGCAGGGGGGCAGATACGCAGTATTTT
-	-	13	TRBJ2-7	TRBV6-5	CASSFRGSYEQYF	TGTGCCAGCAGTTTCCGAGGTTCCTACGAGCAGTACTTC
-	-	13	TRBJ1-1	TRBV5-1	CASSPGGATEAFF	TGCGCCAGCAGCCCCGGTGGGGCCACTGAAGCTTTCTTT
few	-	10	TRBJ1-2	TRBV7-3	CARPGTGYTF	TGTGCCAGACCAGGGACTGGCTACACCTTC
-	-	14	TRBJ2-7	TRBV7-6	CASSLAGPTYEQYF	TGTGCCAGCAGCTTAGCGGGGCCTACCTACGAGCAGTACTTC
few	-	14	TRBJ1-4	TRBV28	CASSHDTTNEKLFF	TGTGCCAGCAGTCACGATACAACTAATGAAAAACTGTTTTTT
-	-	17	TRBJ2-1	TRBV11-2	CASSLDRWGGGYNEQFF	TGTGCCAGCAGCTTAGATCGGTGGGGAGGGGGGTACAATGAGCAGTTCTTC
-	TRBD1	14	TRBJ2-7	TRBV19	CASSISTGVHEQYF	TGTGCCAGTAGTATCTCGACAGGGGTCCACGAGCAGTACTTC
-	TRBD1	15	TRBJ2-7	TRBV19	CASSIAGDRGYEQYF	TGTGCCAGTAGTATAGCCGGGGACAGGGGCTACGAGCAGTACTTC
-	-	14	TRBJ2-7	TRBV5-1	CASSPGTISYEQYF	TGCGCCAGCAGCCCTGGGACAATTTCCTACGAGCAGTACTTC
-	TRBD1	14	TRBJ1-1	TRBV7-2	CASSPTGGGTEAFF	TGTGCCAGCAGCCCAACAGGGGGGGGGACTGAAGCTTTCTTT
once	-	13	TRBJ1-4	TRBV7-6	CASSQRLGEKLFF	TGTGCCAGCTCCCAAAGGTTGGGCGAAAAACTGTTTTTT
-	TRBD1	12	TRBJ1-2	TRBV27	CASSQGGGGYTF	TGTGCCAGCAGCCAGGGGGGGGGCGGCTACACCTTC